This T cell receptor beta chain was identified during a study of beta chain features in type 1 diabetes. On the study more broadly: Healthy donors resembled patients in age, gender and cell yields.

General study points: TCRB CDR3s from Type 1 diabetes patients were moderately but significantly shorter in all four CD4+ subsets.

This clone came up a few times. The target antigen is unknown. Isolated RNA was reverse transcribed in full, so expressed TCRB transcripts were sequenced. The average read count of naive, central memory and regulatory T cell samples was around 3.6 million. TCRdb keeps only in-frame clones here, not all; method: immunoSEQ multiplex PCR. The sample holds under 800,000 clones, about 16% seen once. Each of the CD4+ naive, central memory, regulatory and stem cell-like memory populations was sorted via CD45RO/CCR7/CD25/CD127/CD95/CD27. The CDR3 consists of 14 residues. The chain uses TRBV21-1 and TRBJ1-2; no DNA check was done on the table's D call, TRBD1. TRBV21-1 constitutes a pseudogene. This TCR was sampled from a man in his late teens or twenties in good health. Sequenced material: naive CD4+ T cells from blood. CDR3 in DNA: TGTGCCAGCAGCGAGACAGGACCTCTCTATGGCTACACCTTC. Encoded protein: CASSETGPLYGYTF.